This TCR beta chain was retrieved from a study of CD8+ T cells in alopecia areata. The overall study: Those treated were given oral tofacitinib at 5 to 10 mg twice daily. Broader study findings: A large proportion of expanded lesional clones were detected persisting in scalp and blood during tofacitinib.

Treatment defined: oral pan-JAK inhibitor, 5-10 mg twice daily. In alopecia areata patients, both lesional scalp punch biopsies and peripheral blood were collected. Sorting of CD4+ and CD8+ T cells was performed on PBMCs. Germline trimming cut 5 bases from V and 8 bases from J; bases unmatched to any gene: 9. Germline CDR1 and CDR2: MNHNY and SVGAGI (reference sequence). The CDR3 totals 14 residues. Sequencing templates came from extracted RNA that was reverse transcribed into cDNA. Sequencing used immunoSEQ multiplex PCR; TCRdb keeps in-frame clones, though not all of them. The sample carries about 140,000 clones, roughly four fifths recorded once. This clone has just a few counts. Its antigen is unidentified.

The TCR comes from a human donor with alopecia areata. Material: CD8+ T cells sorted from blood, obtained at week 4, from a patient treated with tofacitinib. The chain couples TRBV6-6 to TRBJ2-1, with 7 bases matching TRBD1. The chain's CDR3 is CASSNRDSEHEQFF. Written as DNA, the CDR3 is TGTGCCAGCAGTAACCGGGACAGTGAACATGAGCAGTTCTTC.